This TCR beta chain was profiled in a study of T cells after yellow fever vaccination. This clonotype was counted many times. Its specificity is not known. This CDR3 is 14 amino acids long. V lost 3 bases to trimming and J lost 5 bases, with 17 bases between them. Per the germline V gene, CDR1 is DFQATT and CDR2 is SNEGSKA (reference sequence). Generation of TCR cDNA used 5'RACE template switching (which added a universal primer site and UMIs). One entry per CDR3 protein results from TCRdb running MiXCR on the 5' RACE reads. The sample includes 200,000 to 300,000 distinct CDR3 sequences, approximately 6.7% of them seen just once. Study conclusions and caveats: Among primary-vaccination clones, most reappeared after the booster, at roughly 96% for CD4 and 88% for CD8. Clonotypes appearing in both CD4 and CD8 compartments existed, and their share was small.

This TCR derives from a man aged 25-45 years who received the YFV17D yellow fever vaccine. The V and J genes are TRBV20-1 and TRBJ2-7; D is unresolved. The specimen comprised CD4+ T cells sorted from PBMCs, sampled on the day of the yellow fever booster vaccination. This CDR3 is CSASLGQSRNEQYF. The CDR3, as DNA: TGCAGTGCTAGTCTCGGGCAGTCCCGGAACGAGCAGTACTTC.